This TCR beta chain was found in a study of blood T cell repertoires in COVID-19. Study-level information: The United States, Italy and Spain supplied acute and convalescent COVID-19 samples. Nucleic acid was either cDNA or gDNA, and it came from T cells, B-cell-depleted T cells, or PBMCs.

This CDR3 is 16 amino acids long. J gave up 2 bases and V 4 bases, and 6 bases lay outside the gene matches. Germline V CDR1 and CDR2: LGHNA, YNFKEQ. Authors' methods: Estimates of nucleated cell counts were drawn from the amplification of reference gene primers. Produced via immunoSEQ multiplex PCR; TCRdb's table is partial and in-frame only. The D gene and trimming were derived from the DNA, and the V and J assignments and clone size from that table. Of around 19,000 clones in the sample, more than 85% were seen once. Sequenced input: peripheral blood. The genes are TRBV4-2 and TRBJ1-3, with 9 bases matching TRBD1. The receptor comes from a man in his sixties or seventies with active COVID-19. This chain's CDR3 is CASSLGQGITGNTIYF. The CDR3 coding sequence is TGTGCCAGCAGCCTCGGACAGGGGATCACTGGAAACACCATATATTTT.